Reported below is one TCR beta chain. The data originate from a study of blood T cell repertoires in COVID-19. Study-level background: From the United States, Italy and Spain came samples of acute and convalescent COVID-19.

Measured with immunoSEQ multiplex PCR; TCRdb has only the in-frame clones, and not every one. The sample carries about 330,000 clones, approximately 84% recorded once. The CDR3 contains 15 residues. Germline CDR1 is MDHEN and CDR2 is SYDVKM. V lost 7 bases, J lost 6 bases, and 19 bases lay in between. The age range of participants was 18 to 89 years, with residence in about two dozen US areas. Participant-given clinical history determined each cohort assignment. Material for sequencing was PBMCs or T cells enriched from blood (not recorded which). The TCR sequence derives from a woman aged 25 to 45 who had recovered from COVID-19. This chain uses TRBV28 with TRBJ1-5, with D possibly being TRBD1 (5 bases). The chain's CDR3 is CASTTRTGGVQPQHF. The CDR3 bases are TGTGCCAGCACCACAAGGACTGGGGGGGTTCAGCCCCAGCATTTT.